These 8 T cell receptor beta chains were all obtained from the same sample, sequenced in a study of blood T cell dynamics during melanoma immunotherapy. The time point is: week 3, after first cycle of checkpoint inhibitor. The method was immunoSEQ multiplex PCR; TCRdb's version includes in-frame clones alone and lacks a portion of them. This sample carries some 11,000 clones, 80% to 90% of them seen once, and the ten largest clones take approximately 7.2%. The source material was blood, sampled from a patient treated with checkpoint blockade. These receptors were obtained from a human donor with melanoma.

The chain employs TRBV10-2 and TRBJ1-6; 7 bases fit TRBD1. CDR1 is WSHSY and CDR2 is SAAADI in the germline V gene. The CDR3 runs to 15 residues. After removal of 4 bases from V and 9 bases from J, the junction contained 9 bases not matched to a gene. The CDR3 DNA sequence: TGCGCCAGCAGTGCAGGGGGAGGCGGTGGTTCACCCCTCCACTTT. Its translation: CASSAGGGGGSPLHF.

The CDR3 sequence: CASALTGNTEAFF. The CDR3 DNA reads TGTGCTAGTGCCCTGACAGGGAACACTGAAGCTTTCTTT. The chain has TRBV12-5 and TRBJ1-1, with a possible D match to TRBD1 (6 bases). Germline CDR1 is LGHNT and CDR2 is FRNRAP. This CDR3 comprises 13 residues. Deletions cut 7 bases from V and 1 base from J, with 10 bases between.

The CDR3, as DNA: TGTGCCAGCAGTTGGACAGGGCTAAGTGGCTACACCTTC. Protein product: CASSWTGLSGYTF. The chain has TRBV27 and TRBJ1-2; 8 positions match TRBD1. The germline V gene encodes CDR1 MNHEY and CDR2 SMNVEV (reference sequence). The CDR3 runs to 13 residues. After removal of 4 bases from V and 7 bases from J, the junction contained 5 bases not matched to a gene.

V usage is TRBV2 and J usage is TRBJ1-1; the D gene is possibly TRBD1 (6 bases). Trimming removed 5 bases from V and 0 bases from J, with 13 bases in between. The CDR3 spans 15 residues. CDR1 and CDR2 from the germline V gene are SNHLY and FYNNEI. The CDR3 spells CASSLQGTVNTEAFF. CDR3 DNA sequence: TGTGCCAGCAGTTTACAGGGCACGGTGAACACTGAAGCTTTCTTT.

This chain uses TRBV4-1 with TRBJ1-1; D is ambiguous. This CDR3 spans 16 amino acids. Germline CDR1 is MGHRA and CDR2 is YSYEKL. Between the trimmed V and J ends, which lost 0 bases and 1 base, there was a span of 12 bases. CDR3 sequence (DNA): TGCGCCAGCAGCCAAGAAGCGACCCCGAGGAACACTGAAGCTTTCTTT. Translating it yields CASSQEATPRNTEAFF.

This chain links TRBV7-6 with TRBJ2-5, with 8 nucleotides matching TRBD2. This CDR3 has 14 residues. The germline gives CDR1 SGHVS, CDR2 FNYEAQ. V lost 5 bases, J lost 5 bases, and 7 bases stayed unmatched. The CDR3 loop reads CASSGGGPGETQYF. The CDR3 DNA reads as TGTGCCAGCAGCGGCGGGGGGCCGGGGGAGACCCAGTACTTC.

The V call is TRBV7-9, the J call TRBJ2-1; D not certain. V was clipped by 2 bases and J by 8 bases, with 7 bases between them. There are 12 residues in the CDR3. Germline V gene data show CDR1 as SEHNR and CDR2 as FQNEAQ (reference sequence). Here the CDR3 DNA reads TGTGCCAGCAGCTTAAGCGCAGATGAGCAGTTCTTC. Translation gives CASSLSADEQFF.

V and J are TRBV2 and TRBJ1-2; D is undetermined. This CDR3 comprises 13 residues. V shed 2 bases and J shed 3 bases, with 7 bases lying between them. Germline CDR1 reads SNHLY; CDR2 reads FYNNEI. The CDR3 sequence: CASSEMQDYGYTF. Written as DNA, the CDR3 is TGTGCCAGCAGTGAAATGCAGGACTATGGCTACACCTTC.